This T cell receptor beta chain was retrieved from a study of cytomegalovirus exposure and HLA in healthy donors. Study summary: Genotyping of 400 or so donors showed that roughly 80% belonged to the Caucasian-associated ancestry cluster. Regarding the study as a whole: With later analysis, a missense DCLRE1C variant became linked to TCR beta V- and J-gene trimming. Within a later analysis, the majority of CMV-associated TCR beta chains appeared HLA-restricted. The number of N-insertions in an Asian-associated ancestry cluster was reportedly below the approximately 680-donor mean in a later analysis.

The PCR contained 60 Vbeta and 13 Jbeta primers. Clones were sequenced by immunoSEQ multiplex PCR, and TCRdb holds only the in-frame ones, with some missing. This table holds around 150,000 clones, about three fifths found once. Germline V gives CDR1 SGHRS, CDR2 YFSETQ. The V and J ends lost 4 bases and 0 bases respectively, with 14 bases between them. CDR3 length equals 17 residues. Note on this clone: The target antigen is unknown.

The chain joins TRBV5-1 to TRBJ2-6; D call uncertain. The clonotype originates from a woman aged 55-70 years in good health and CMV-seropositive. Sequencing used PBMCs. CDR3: CASSLEAAGSGANVLTF. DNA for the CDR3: TGCGCCAGCAGCCTTGAGGCGGCTGGCTCTGGGGCCAACGTCCTGACTTTC.